The 19 T cell receptor beta chains below were found in one sample sequenced in a study of CD8 T cells in Susac syndrome. The RNA input was about 0.5 to 1 ug, and it was reverse transcribed with random hexamers. Via MiXCR, TCRdb re-called the immunoSEQ multiplex PCR reads, giving one row per CDR3 protein. The sample consists of some 400,000 distinct CDR3 sequences, more than 80% of them appearing once. The specimen sequenced was CD8+ T cells from PBMCs. These receptors came from a human donor with multiple sclerosis.

This chain connects TRBV12-3 or TRBV12-4 to TRBJ1-1, with D tentatively TRBD1 (5 bases). Between the trimmed V and J ends, which lost 4 bases and 10 bases, there was a span of 22 bases. The CDR3 is 15 residues long. The CDR3 reads CASSSPKDGTAGAFF. Written as DNA, the CDR3 is TGTGCCAGCAGTTCCCCAAAAGACGGGACCGCCGGAGCTTTCTTT.

This clonotype appeared a single time. The genes are TRBV29-1 and TRBJ1-2; D ambiguous. The CDR3 is 11 residues long. V lost 3 bases, J lost 4 bases, and 6 bases lay in between. In germline, CDR1 is SQVTM, CDR2 ANQGSEA. The CDR3 DNA is TGCAGCGTTGACAGTATCTATGGCTACACCTTC. The encoded protein is CSVDSIYGYTF.

The chain employs TRBV28 and TRBJ1-2; D ambiguous. There are 14 residues in the CDR3. From germline, CDR1 is MDHEN and CDR2 SYDVKM. V was trimmed by 3 bases and J by 4 bases, leaving 12 bases between them. This CDR3 is CASSFVGSVYGYTF. The DNA for the CDR3 is TGTGCCAGCAGTTTCGTGGGAAGCGTCTATGGCTACACCTTC.

In its sample, this clonotype was seen a few times. The J gene is TRBJ1-1, the V gene TRBV5-1; perhaps TRBD1 as D (5 bases). The V gene's germline CDR1 is SGHRS and CDR2 YFSETQ. Trimming pared 4 bases from V and 1 base from J, leaving 14 bases between. The CDR3 sequence is 15 residues long. For the CDR3, the DNA is TGCGCCAGCAGCCTAGTCGGGACGGCGAACACTGAAGCTTTCTTT. Its protein is CASSLVGTANTEAFF.

The V and J genes are TRBV6-1 and TRBJ2-3; D is perhaps TRBD2 (6 bases). The CDR3 spans 15 residues. Deletions cut 3 bases from V and 6 bases from J, with 16 bases between. CDR1 is MNHNS and CDR2 is SASEGT in the germline V gene. CDR3 sequence reads: CASSDLAFSTDTQYF. The CDR3 coding sequence is TGTGCCAGCAGTGACCTAGCGTTCTCTACTGATACGCAGTATTTT.

The chain carries TRBV7-9 and TRBJ2-1; 16 bases are a match to TRBD2. The CDR3 runs to 18 residues. Germline V CDR1 and CDR2: SEHNR, FQNEAQ (reference sequence). V shed 3 bases, J shed 2 bases, and the junction held 4 bases outside the gene matches. In nucleotides, the CDR3 is TGTGCCAGCAGCTTGGGACTAGCGGGAGGGCCGGCCTACAATGAGCAGTTCTTC. This codes for CASSLGLAGGPAYNEQFF.

The chain is built from TRBV29-1 and TRBJ2-5; D is unclear. The V gene lost 3 bases and the J gene lost 2 bases, with 10 bases spanning the gap. The germline V gene encodes CDR1 SQVTM and CDR2 ANQGSEA. The length of the CDR3 is 13 residues. CDR3 amino acids: CSVEFPGQETQYF. The CDR3 DNA follows: TGCAGCGTTGAGTTCCCGGGTCAAGAGACCCAGTACTTC.

V gene TRBV20-1 combines with J gene TRBJ1-2; 7 bases fit TRBD1. The ends lost 0 bases at V and 6 bases at J; junction bases unmatched: 10. The germline gives CDR1 DFQATT, CDR2 SNEGSKA (reference sequence). The CDR3 covers 15 residues. CDR3 protein: CSARDREGGPDGYTF. DNA for the CDR3: TGCAGTGCTAGAGACCGCGAAGGGGGCCCAGATGGCTACACCTTC.

This chain uses TRBV27 with TRBJ2-7, with no clear D. This CDR3 comprises 10 residues. Germline V gives CDR1 MNHEY, CDR2 SMNVEV (reference sequence). V lost 3 bases, J lost 6 bases, and 3 bases lay in between. The DNA for the CDR3 is TGTGCCAGCAGTTTCACCGAGCAGTACTTC. Protein product: CASSFTEQYF.

This chain connects TRBV6-5 to TRBJ1-1; unclear D gene. Germline V CDR1 and CDR2: MNHEY, SVGAGI. CDR3 length: 13 residues. Trimming stripped 3 bases from V and 5 bases from J, with 10 bases between. Here the CDR3 reads CASSYALLTEAFF. The CDR3 DNA sequence: TGTGCCAGCAGTTATGCCCTGTTGACTGAAGCTTTCTTT.

The chain links TRBV27 to TRBJ2-7; TRBD1 or TRBD2 may be the D gene (9 bases each). Trimming left V 0 bases short and J 2 bases short, with 20 bases between. The CDR3 spans 18 residues. Germline values: CDR1 MNHEY, CDR2 SMNVEV (reference sequence). The CDR3 protein is CASSLSGQGIAGAYEQYF. The CDR3 DNA sequence: TGTGCCAGCAGTTTATCAGGACAGGGGATAGCGGGGGCCTACGAGCAGTACTTC.

This sequence joins TRBV4-2 and TRBJ2-2, with a tentative D call TRBD2 (6 bases). CDR3 length equals 15 residues. Germline V CDR1 and CDR2: LGHNA, YNFKEQ. The V end lost 4 bases, the J end lost 3 bases, and 12 bases lay between the germline ends. The CDR3 protein is CASSLGRDDTGELFF. Written as DNA, the CDR3 is TGTGCCAGCAGCCTCGGGCGGGATGACACCGGGGAGCTGTTTTTT.

The chain uses TRBV7-8 and TRBJ1-6, with D perhaps TRBD1 (6 bases). Germline values: CDR1 SGHVS, CDR2 FQNEAQ. CDR3 length: 14 residues. The V gene lost 10 bases and the J gene lost 4 bases, with 14 bases spanning the gap. The CDR3 region has the DNA TGTGCCACCCGAGGACAGAAATATAATTCACCCCTCCACTTT. Translation gives CATRGQKYNSPLHF.

The chain links TRBV27 to TRBJ2-1, with D unresolved. V was pared by 6 bases and J by 6 bases, with 18 bases between. The CDR3 has 15 residues. Germline values: CDR1 MNHEY, CDR2 SMNVEV (reference sequence). CDR3 DNA sequence: TGTGCCAGCAGGACGACACTAATTCCTAGCAATGAGCAGTTCTTC. Encoded protein: CASRTTLIPSNEQFF.

The chain is built from TRBV20-1 and TRBJ1-3; D is unclear. CDR1 is DFQATT, CDR2 SNEGSKA, per germline (reference sequence). V dropped 2 bases and J dropped 0 bases, with 5 bases sitting between them. This CDR3 has 13 amino acids. CDR3 DNA sequence: TGCAGTGCTAGATATCTCTCTGGAAACACCATATATTTT. It is translated as CSARYLSGNTIYF.

J is TRBJ2-6 and V is TRBV4-1; D may match TRBD1 or TRBD2 (5 bases each). Germline-derived CDR1 and CDR2 are MGHRA and YSYEKL. V was clipped by 1 base and J by 0 bases, with 25 bases between them. The CDR3 is 22 amino acids. The CDR3 sequence: CASSQGWEYRSLPHSGANVLTF. The DNA of the CDR3 is TGCGCCAGCAGCCAAGGATGGGAGTACAGGAGCTTGCCCCACTCTGGGGCCAACGTCCTGACTTTC.

A few counts support this clonotype. The chain uses TRBV2 and TRBJ1-4, with D tentatively TRBD1 (5 bases). The V gene lost 6 bases and the J gene lost 6 bases, with 8 bases spanning the gap. The CDR3 contains 12 residues. Germline CDR1 is SNHLY and CDR2 is FYNNEI. The CDR3 spells CASSRGDEKLFF. The CDR3 nucleotides read TGTGCCAGCAGCCGGGGGGATGAAAAACTGTTTTTT.

V and J are TRBV4-1 and TRBJ2-7, with D maybe TRBD1 (6 bases). CDR1 is MGHRA, CDR2 YSYEKL, per germline. The CDR3 runs 16 residues. Trimming took 0 bases from V and 4 from J, leaving 16 bases between them. The CDR3 here is CASSQDRGQGGYEQYF. The CDR3 DNA follows: TGCGCCAGCAGCCAAGATCGCGGACAAGGGGGATACGAGCAGTACTTC.

The V call is TRBV7-9, the J call TRBJ2-2, with 8 bases identical to TRBD1. Trimming removed 3 bases from V and 6 bases from J; junction bases left unmatched: 6. CDR3 length: 15 residues. Per the germline V gene, CDR1 is SEHNR and CDR2 is FQNEAQ (reference sequence). The CDR3 region is CASSLTGTGPGELFF. CDR3 sequence (DNA): TGTGCCAGCAGCTTGACAGGGACAGGCCCCGGGGAGCTGTTTTTT.